This T cell receptor (beta chain) emerged from a study of HIV-infected patients and healthy controls (dated by TCRdb to between 2012 and 2015). With regard to the full study: CD4 counts rose modestly but significantly in most of the 16 patients after three months of therapy, yet stayed below normal ranges. After a further year of therapy, viral load was undetectable in all patients, having already become undetectable in about 75% of the 16 patients by the second bleed. The CD4:CD8 ratio rose slightly, whereas CD8 counts showed no consistent shift during early therapy. Whether deep TCR repertoire sequencing of small blood samples from HIV patients could capture immune perturbation and reconstitution was tested in the study. Patients exhibited no overall T-cell lymphocytopenia, and total CDR3 counts per chain were not significantly different from those of controls. Study-wide conclusions, independent of this receptor: Pairing of alpha and beta chains was not determined in the samples. Rare events from HIV-infected data received too much weight under size-matching, and comparisons were complicated by unequal numbers of distinct sequences between patients and controls. Slight age and sex profile differences between the study cohorts did not explain the observed diversity differences. The dynamics of distinct T-cell subpopulations could not be separated, and sequencing depth was restricted, because whole blood was used. Oligoclonality may be reflected in the significantly higher mean Gini indices of HIV-infected repertoires compared with controls. In HIV-infected patients, the apparent post-therapy recovery of the Gini index was not replicated in size-matched repertoire data. Only about three months of therapy was reflected in the treated samples, a period arguably too short to observe immune reconstitution given low adult thymic output. During therapy, a significant decrease in frequency was seen for HIV-associated CDR3s, whereas no significant change was found for CMV-associated CDR3s, although most of them became more frequent. MAIT cell alpha-chain CDR3s were found at high frequency in healthy controls but were severely depleted in HIV+ repertoires. Donor HLA types were not determined in the study. By Jaccard index and by the count of highly shared sequences, healthy controls shared more CDR3s between individuals than HIV+ patients did. Processing was restricted to sixteen HIV-infected individuals, which the authors judged to be a major constraint on the generalizability of the findings. Mean usage differed significantly between HIV-infected patients and controls for eight alpha and eight beta V genes. Healthy control repertoires showed roughly threefold more distinct CDR3s and higher Shannon diversity than untreated HIV+ repertoires.

After antiretroviral therapy began, follow-up blood was collected from HIV-infected patients roughly three months, about 14 weeks, later. Whole blood was used without fractionating the cells, so the repertoire represented all peripheral T cells without sorting. For RNA extraction, 2 to 3 ml of peripheral blood was collected into Tempus tubes. Enrollment excluded patients who had febrile or AIDS-related illness, tumors, hepatitis B or C coinfection, immunomodulatory therapy, recent vaccination or treatment interruptions. Residual genomic DNA was removed with the TURBO-DNase kit and globin mRNA was depleted with GLOBINclear. In this sample, this clonotype turned up many times. Its antigen has not been determined. Per-base quality was not reported, and no clone a single base away is much larger than it. 500 to 600 ng RNA was reverse transcribed with SuperScript III using primers against the alpha and beta constant regions. Separate libraries for the alpha and beta chains were generated through chain-specific third strand synthesis that incorporated multiplexing indices. The protocol used a single primer pair to amplify all rearrangements within a chain, which avoided primer bias, and attached molecular barcodes to each cDNA molecule. The SP2 sequencing primer site and a random hexamer were carried on a 5' RACE adapter, to which purified cDNA was joined by T4 RNA Ligase 1. With slow temperature ramps used to favor optimal annealing, second strand synthesis was primed from the SP2 site with Phusion polymerase. Joined together, two random hexamer sequences that had both been added before amplification formed the 12-nucleotide barcode of each molecule. P5 and P7 adapter elements plus a second index were added in a short first PCR, which was followed by an approximately 21-cycle amplification PCR with P5s and P7 primers. A total of 25 to 30 PCR cycles were applied to the libraries, which were quantified on a Qubit, sized on a Bioanalyzer, and diluted to 3 to 4.5 nM. Sequencing of the normalized libraries was performed on an Illumina MiSeq with 2 x 250 paired-end kits. Into about 10 ul Tris-Cl, the reverse transcription reactions were eluted following cleanup on MinElute columns. Adapter ligations ran for about 25 hours at 16 degrees C and were afterwards cleaned with AMPure XP beads at a 1:1 ratio. Regarding the original processing steps: A modified Decombinator that output V, J, insert and barcode information was used to process the demultiplexed FASTQ files. Sequences sharing a barcode but differing from the dominant sequence were discarded as errors, and barcodes clustered at Levenshtein distance 3 were counted to estimate original cDNA molecules. The R packages ineq, vegan, igraph and RCytoscape were used for downstream analyses, with IMGT nomenclature and CDR3 definitions applied. V gene usage was calculated across distinct sequences, with every TCR tallied a single time to avoid skew from clonal expansion. Unique CDR3 amino acid sequences within a donor were connected in similarity networks whenever two sequences differed by a single Levenshtein edit. Published HIV-specific CDR3s (fewer than 100 alpha, 700 or so beta) and CMV-specific CDR3s (approximately 13 alpha, about 260 beta) were assembled and queried against the repertoires. Random subsampling to size-matched repertoires demonstrated that the decreased diversity in patients did not result from their lower sequence numbers. TCRdb handled the public reads itself, with Q25 trimming in fastp and clone calling in MiXCR, and kept productive beta chains. When rows share a CDR3 protein, they turn into one entry using the most common DNA and genes. TCRdb, rather than the study authors, made the V and J calls. This sample lists 18,000 or so distinct CDR3 sequences; under 9.5% were detected once. The ten largest clones capture 21% of the sample.

The specimen comprised blood, sampled during antiretroviral therapy. This TCR came from an adult with HIV infection.

The CDR3 in this case is CASSSFGASSYNEQFF. The DNA is as follows: TGTGCCAGCAGCTCATTCGGCGCAAGCTCCTACAATGAGCAGTTCTTC. Recombination joined TRBV6-2 or TRBV6-3 with TRBJ2-1; the D segment cannot be called with confidence. V loses 6 bases, J loses 0 bases, and the germline ends lie 15 bases apart. The germline V gene gives CDR1 as MNHEY and CDR2 as SVGEGT. CDR3 length: 16 amino acids, cysteine to phenylalanine. Only the CDR3 region is kept as DNA, spanning 48 bases read in frame from base 1.